The text below deals with one T cell receptor (beta chain). Its cognate antigen is unknown. Genomic DNA of every subset was divided equally among multiple immunoSEQ plates. Libraries were prepared by immunoSEQ multiplex PCR; TCRdb keeps only in-frame clonotypes and omits some of them. The sample shows hundreds of thousands of clones, about three quarters of them seen only once. The data originate from a study of shared clonotypes between healthy human individuals. Germline-derived CDR1 and CDR2 are MDHEN and SYDVKM. Trimming pared 3 bases from V and 6 bases from J, leaving 24 bases between. The CDR3 consists of 17 residues. Division of CD4+ cells produced a CD45RA+ naive subset and a CD45RA-negative memory subset. Study conclusions and caveats: It was the few donors that limited the genetic and exposure-history diversity represented. The authors sampled blood alone, and tissue repertoires likely differ.

The rearrangement links TRBV28 to TRBJ2-7, with D possibly TRBD1 on 6 matching bases. This clonotype was obtained from a woman in her 30s in good health. The sequenced sample consisted of memory CD4+ T cells sorted from blood. Subset meaning: CD45RA-negative fraction. This chain's CDR3 is CASSFSMPGHLLGEQYF. The CDR3 DNA sequence: TGTGCCAGCAGTTTTTCCATGCCGGGACATTTGCTGGGCGAGCAGTACTTC.